This entry features one TCR beta chain sequence. Sequenced by immunoSEQ multiplex PCR; TCRdb stores in-frame clones only, minus some. The sample consists of roughly 120,000 clones, roughly 89% of them appearing once. These data originate in a study of T cell responses to AZD1222 COVID-19 vaccine. The V and J ends lost 7 bases and 7 bases, in that order; junction bases with no gene match: 6. Germline V gene data show CDR1 as KGHSH and CDR2 as LQKENI. This CDR3 is built from 14 residues. The V call is TRBV18, the J call TRBJ1-4, with TRBD1 matching over 10 bases. The source material was peripheral blood, sampled on day 0 of AZD1222 vaccination. The sequence was collected from an adult in good health. As DNA, the CDR3 is TGTGCCAGCTGCTCGACAGGGGGCAGTGAAAAACTGTTTTTT. Its translation: CASCSTGGSEKLFF.